This T cell receptor (beta chain) was captured in a study of vaccination and CD4 T cells after COVID-19. About the study: Each person enrolled got two BNT162b2 or mRNA-1273 vaccine doses. Treatment of control cultures consisted of a CEFX pool, an HIV-1 Nef pool, or no peptide.

As for treatment: approximately 9-day PBMC culture with coronavirus spike peptide pools or control peptides (ViraFEST assay). There are a few counts of this clonotype. The antigen remains unidentified. The CDR3 is 12 residues long. Trimming shortened V by 6 bases and J by 4 bases, and 9 bases separated the two germline ends. Germline CDR1 MNHEY, CDR2 SMNVEV (reference sequence). Sequenced with the Oncomine TCR Beta short-read assay was DNA taken from cultured CD4+ T cells. TCRdb independently ran MiXCR on the PCR reads; one entry per CDR3 protein. The sample holds about 18,000 distinct CDR3 sequences, approximately 48% seen once.

The TCR sequence derives from a human donor who had recovered from COVID-19. The specimen sequenced was CD4+ T cells from blood, cultured in vitro. The chain joins TRBV27 to TRBJ1-2; no clear D. CDR3 sequence reads: CASSGGSYGYTF. Here the CDR3 DNA reads TGTGCCAGCAGCGGCGGATCCTATGGCTACACCTTC.